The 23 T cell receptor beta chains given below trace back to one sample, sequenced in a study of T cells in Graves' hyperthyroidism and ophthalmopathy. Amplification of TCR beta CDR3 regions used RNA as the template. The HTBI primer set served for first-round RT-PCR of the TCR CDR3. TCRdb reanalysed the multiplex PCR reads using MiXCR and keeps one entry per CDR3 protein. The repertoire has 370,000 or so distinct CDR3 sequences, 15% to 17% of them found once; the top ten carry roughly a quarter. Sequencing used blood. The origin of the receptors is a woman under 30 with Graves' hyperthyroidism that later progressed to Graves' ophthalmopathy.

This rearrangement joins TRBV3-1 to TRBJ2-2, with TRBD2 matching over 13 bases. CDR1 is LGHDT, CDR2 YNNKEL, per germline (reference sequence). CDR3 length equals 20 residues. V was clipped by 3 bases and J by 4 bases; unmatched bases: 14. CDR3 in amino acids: CASSHEVTSGREKATGELFF. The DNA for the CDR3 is TGTGCCAGCAGCCACGAAGTTACTAGCGGGAGGGAAAAGGCCACCGGGGAGCTGTTTTTT.

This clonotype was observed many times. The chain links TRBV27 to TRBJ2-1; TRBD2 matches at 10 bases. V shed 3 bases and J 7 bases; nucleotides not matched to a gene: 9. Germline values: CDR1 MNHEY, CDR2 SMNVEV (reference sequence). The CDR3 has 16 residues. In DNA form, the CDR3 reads TGTGCCAGCAGTTTTGGAGCGGGAGGGCTAGGGAATGAGCAGTTCTTC. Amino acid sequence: CASSFGAGGLGNEQFF.

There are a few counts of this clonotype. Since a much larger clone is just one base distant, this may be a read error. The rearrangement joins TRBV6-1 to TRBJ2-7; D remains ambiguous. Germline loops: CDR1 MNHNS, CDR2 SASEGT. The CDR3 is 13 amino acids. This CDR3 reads CASTGGPSYGQYF. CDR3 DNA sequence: TGTGCCAGCACGGGCGGCCCCTCCTACGGGCAGTACTTC.

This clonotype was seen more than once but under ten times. CDR3 in amino acids: CASSLLGGLTGELFF. CDR3 DNA sequence: TGTGCCAGCAGTCTACTCGGAGGGTTAACCGGGGAGCTGTTTTTT. The rearrangement uses TRBV27 and TRBJ2-2; TRBD2 is a possible D gene (6 bases). Deletions cut 5 bases from V and 5 bases from J, with 15 bases between. This CDR3 is 15 amino acids long. Germline V gene sequence: CDR1 MNHEY, CDR2 SMNVEV (reference sequence).

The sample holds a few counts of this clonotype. The CDR3 loop reads CASSITWLAYEQYF. DNA for the CDR3: TGTGCCAGTAGTATTACCTGGCTAGCCTACGAGCAGTACTTC. This chain uses TRBV19 with TRBJ2-7; D uncertain. V dropped 3 bases and J dropped 2 bases, with 11 bases sitting between them. The germline gives CDR1 LNHDA, CDR2 SQIVND (reference sequence). This CDR3 has 14 amino acids. The complete variable domain, with remaining parts taken from reference TRBV19 and TRBJ2-7, reads DGGITQSPKYLFRKEGQNVTLSCEQNLNHDAMYWYRQDPGQGLRLIYYSQIVNDFQKGDIAEGYSVSREKKESFPLTVTSAQKNPTAFYLCASSITWLAYEQYFGPGTRLTVT.

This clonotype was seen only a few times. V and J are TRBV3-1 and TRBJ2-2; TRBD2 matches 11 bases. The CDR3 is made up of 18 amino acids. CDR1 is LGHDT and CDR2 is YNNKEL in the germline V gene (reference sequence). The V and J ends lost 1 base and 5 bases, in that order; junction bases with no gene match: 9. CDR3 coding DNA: TGTGCCAGCAGCCAAGCGCGACTAGCGGGACTCGGTACCGGGGAGCTGTTTTTT. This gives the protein CASSQARLAGLGTGELFF.

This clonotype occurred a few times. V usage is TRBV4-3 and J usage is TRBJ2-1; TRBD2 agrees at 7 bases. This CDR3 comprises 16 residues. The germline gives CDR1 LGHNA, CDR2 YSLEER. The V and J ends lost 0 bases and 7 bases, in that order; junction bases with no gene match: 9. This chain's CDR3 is CASSQDVGGPGNEQFF. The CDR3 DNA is TGCGCCAGCAGCCAAGATGTGGGAGGGCCTGGGAATGAGCAGTTCTTC.

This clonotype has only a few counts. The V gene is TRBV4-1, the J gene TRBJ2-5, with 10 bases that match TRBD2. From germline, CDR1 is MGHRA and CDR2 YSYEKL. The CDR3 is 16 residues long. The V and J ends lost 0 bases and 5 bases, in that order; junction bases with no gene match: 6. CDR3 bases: TGCGCCAGCAGCCAAGAACGGCTAGCGGGAGAGGAGACCCAGTACTTC. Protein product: CASSQERLAGEETQYF.

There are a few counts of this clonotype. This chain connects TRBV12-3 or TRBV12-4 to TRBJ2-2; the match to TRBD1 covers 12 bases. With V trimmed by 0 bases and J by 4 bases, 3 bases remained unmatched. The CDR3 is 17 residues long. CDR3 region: CASSLAGDRGLTGELFF. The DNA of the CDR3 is TGTGCCAGCAGTTTAGCTGGGGACAGGGGGCTCACCGGGGAGCTGTTTTTT.

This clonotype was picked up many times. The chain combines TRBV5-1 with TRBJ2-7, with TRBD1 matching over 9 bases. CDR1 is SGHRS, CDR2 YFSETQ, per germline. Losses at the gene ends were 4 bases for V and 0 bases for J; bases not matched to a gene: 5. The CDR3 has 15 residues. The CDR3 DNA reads TGCGCCAGCAGCACCGGGACAGGGCTCTCCTACGAGCAGTACTTC. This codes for CASSTGTGLSYEQYF. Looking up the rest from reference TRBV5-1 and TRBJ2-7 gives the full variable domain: KAGVTQTPRYLIKTRGQQVTLSCSPISGHRSVSWYQQTPGQGLQFLFEYFSETQRNKGNFPGRFSGRQFSNSRSEMNVSTLELGDSALYLCASSTGTGLSYEQYFGPGTRLTVT.

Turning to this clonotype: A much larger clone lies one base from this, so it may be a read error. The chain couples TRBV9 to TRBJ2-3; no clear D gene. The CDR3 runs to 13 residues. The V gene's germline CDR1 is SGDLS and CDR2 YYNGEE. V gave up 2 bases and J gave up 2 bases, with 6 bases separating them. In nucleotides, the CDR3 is TGTGCCAGCAGCGTCTGGTTCACAGATACGCAGTATTTT. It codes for CASSVWFTDTQYF. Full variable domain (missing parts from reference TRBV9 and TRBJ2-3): DSGVTQTPKHLITATGQRVTLRCSPRSGDLSVYWYQQSLDQGLQFLIQYYNGEERAKGNILERFSAQQFPDLHSELNLSSLELGDSALYFCASSVWFTDTQYFGPGTRLTVL.

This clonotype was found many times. CDR3 in amino acids: CASSYDPRGADTQYF. The CDR3 DNA sequence: TGTGCCAGCAGTTACGACCCGCGAGGGGCAGATACGCAGTATTTT. The chain uses TRBV6-5 and TRBJ2-3; either TRBD1 or TRBD2 may fit D (5 bases each). The CDR3 extends over 15 amino acids. Germline V gives CDR1 MNHEY, CDR2 SVGAGI. V lost 2 bases, J lost 4 bases, and 13 bases lay in between.

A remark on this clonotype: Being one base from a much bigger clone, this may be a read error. CDR3 DNA sequence: TGTGCCAGCAGTTCATCGTGGGAGTCGTACAATGAGCAGTTCTTC. This gives the protein CASSSSWESYNEQFF. The chain uses TRBV27 and TRBJ2-1; tentative D call: TRBD2 (5 bases). The germline V gene encodes CDR1 MNHEY and CDR2 SMNVEV (reference sequence). The CDR3 sequence is 15 residues long. With 4 bases removed from V and 4 bases from J, the gap between germline ends came to 14 bases.

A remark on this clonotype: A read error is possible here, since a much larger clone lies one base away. DNA of the CDR3: TGTGCCTGGAGTTTACAGGGCTTGGGCGAGCGGTACTTC. Residues: CAWSLQGLGERYF. The chain combines TRBV30 with TRBJ2-7; possible D gene TRBD1, 6 bases. CDR3 size: 13 residues. Germline loops: CDR1 GTSNPN, CDR2 SVGIG (reference sequence).

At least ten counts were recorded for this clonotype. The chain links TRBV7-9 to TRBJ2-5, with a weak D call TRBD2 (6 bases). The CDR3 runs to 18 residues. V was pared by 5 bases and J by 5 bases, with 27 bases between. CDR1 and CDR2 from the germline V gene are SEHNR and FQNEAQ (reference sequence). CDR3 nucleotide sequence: TGTGCCAGCAGCCCCATGGGCGGGGTCTACTTGACCCGGGAGACCCAGTACTTC. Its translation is CASSPMGGVYLTRETQYF.

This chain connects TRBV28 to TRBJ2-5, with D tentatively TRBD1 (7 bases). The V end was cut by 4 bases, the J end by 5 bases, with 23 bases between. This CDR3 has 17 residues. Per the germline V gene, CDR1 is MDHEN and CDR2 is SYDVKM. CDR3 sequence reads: CASSYPRVTPGGETQYF. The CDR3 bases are TGTGCCAGCAGTTATCCCCGCGTCACGCCAGGGGGGGAGACCCAGTACTTC.

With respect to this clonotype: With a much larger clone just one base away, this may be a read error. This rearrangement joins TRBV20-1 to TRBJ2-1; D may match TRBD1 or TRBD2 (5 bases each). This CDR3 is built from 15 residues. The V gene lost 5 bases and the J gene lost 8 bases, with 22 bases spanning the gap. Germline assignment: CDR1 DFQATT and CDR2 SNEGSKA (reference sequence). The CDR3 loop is CSAGGAGPRQDEQFF. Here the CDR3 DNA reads TGCAGTGCTGGAGGCGCAGGGCCCCGTCAGGATGAGCAGTTCTTC.

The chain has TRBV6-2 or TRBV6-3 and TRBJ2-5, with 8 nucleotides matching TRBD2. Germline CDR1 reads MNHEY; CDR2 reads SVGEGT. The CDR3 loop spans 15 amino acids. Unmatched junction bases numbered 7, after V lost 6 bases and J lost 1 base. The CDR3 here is CASRTAGRVQETQYF. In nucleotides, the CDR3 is TGTGCCAGCAGAACCGCCGGGAGGGTCCAAGAGACCCAGTACTTC.

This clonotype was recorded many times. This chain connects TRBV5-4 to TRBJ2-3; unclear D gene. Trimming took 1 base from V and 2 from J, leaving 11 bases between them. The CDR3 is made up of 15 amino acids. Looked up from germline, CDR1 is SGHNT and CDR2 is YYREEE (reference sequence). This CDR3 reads CASSLSAGSTDTQYF. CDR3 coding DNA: TGTGCCAGCAGCTTGTCGGCAGGTTCCACAGATACGCAGTATTTT. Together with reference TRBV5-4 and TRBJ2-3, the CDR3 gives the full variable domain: ETGVTQSPTHLIKTRGQQVTLRCSSQSGHNTVSWYQQALGQGPQFIFQYYREEENGRGNFPPRFSGLQFPNYSSELNVNALELDDSALYLCASSLSAGSTDTQYFGPGTRLTVL.

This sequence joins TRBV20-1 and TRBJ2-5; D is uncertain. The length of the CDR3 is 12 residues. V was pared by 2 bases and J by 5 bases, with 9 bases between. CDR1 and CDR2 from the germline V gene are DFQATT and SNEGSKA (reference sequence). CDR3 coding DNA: TGCAGTGCTAGACCCTCCACGGAGACCCAGTACTTC. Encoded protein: CSARPSTETQYF.

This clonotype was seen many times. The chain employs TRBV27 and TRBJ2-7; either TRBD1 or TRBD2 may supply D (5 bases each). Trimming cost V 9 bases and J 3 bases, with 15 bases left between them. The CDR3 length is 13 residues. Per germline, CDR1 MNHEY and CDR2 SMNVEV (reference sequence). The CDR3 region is CASGDGPHYEQYF. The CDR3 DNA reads TGTGCCAGTGGGGACGGACCACACTACGAGCAGTACTTC.

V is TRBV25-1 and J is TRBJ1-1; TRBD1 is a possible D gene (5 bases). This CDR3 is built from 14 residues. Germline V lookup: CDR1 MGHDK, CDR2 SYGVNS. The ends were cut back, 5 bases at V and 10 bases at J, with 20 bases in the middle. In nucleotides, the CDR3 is TGTGCCAGCAGTACCCAAAGGGCAGGGAGGGGAGCTTTCTTT. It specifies CASSTQRAGRGAFF.

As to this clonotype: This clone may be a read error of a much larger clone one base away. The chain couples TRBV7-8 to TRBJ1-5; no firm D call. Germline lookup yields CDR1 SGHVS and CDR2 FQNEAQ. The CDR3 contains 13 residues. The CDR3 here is CAISLRLDQPQHF. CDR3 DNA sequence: TGTGCCATCAGCTTAAGGCTCGATCAGCCCCAGCATTTT. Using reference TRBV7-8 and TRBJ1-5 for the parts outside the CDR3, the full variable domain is GAGVSQSPRYKVAKRGQDVALRCDPISGHVSLFWYQQALGQGPEFLTYFQNEAQLDKSGLPSDRFFAERPEGSVSTLKIQRTQQEDSAVYLCAISLRLDQPQHFGDGTRLSIL.